This note documents a single TCR beta chain sequence. The sample originates from a study of OX40 agonist ivuxolimab in advanced cancers. Per the germline V gene, CDR1 is LGHNT and CDR2 is FRNRAP. The CDR3 is made up of 13 amino acids. V lost 5 bases and J lost 1, with 8 bases in between. Repertoires were generated with immunoSEQ multiplex PCR, while TCRdb's copy carries only in-frame clones and drops some. In the table there are under 65,000 clones, 70% to 90% of which are singletons. Specimen: CD4+ or CD8+ T cells sorted from blood, collected in a trial of the OX40 agonist ivuxolimab. The sequence derives from an adult with an advanced solid tumor such as melanoma, head and neck, liver or kidney cancer. The chain combines TRBV12-5 with TRBJ1-1; D perhaps matches TRBD1 (5 bases). CDR3 sequence: CASGRGGNTEAFF. CDR3 DNA: TGTGCTAGTGGTCGTGGGGGGAACACTGAAGCTTTCTTT.